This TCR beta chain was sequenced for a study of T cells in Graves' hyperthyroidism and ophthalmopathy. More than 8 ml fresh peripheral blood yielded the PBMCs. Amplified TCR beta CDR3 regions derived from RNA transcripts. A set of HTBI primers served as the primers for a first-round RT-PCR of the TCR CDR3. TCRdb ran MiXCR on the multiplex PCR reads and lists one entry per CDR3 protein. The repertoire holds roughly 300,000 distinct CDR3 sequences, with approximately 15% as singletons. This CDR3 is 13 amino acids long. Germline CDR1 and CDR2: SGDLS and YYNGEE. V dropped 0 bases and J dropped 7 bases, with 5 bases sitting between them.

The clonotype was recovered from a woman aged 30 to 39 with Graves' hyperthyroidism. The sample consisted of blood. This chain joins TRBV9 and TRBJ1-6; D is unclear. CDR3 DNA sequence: TGTGCCAGCAGCGTAGAATCAAATTCACCCCTCCACTTT. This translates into CASSVESNSPLHF.